This T cell receptor (beta chain) derives from a study of early T cells in non-severe SARS-CoV-2 infection. The TCR library protocol attached unique molecular identifiers to the individual cDNA molecules. MiXCR was run by TCRdb on the 5' RACE reads, yielding one entry per CDR3 protein. The sample lists approximately 67,000 distinct CDR3 sequences, approximately 10% seen once, with more than 2.5% in the top ten. Overall study results and limits: VDJdb matches were skewed toward anti-spike CD8 T cell responses.

In its sample, this clonotype was seen many times. Its antigen is not identified. V was clipped by 5 bases and J by 3 bases, with 10 bases between them. Germline V gives CDR1 GTSNPN, CDR2 SVGIG (reference sequence). CDR3 length: 12 amino acids. This TCR derives from an adult who was a healthcare worker with PCR-confirmed SARS-CoV-2 infection or an uninfected control (not recorded which). The chain links TRBV30 to TRBJ1-1; D is ambiguous. Material for sequencing was whole blood. CDR3 in amino acids: CAWEGGHTEAFF. In DNA, the CDR3 is TGTGCCTGGGAAGGAGGGCACACTGAAGCTTTCTTT.